These 8 T cell receptor beta chains share one sample of origin, sequenced in a study of blood T cell repertoires in COVID-19. Sequenced by immunoSEQ multiplex PCR; TCRdb stores in-frame clones only, minus some. The sample contains some 31,000 clones, more than 85% of which appear only once. The sample consisted of peripheral blood. Source of these receptors: a human donor in a cohort sampled during active COVID-19.

This clone was seen a single time. The chain recombines TRBV6-5 with TRBJ1-1; 7 nucleotides line up with TRBD1. CDR3 length: 13 amino acids. Trimming removed 6 bases from V and 1 base from J; junction bases left unmatched: 2. The germline gives CDR1 MNHEY, CDR2 SVGAGI. CDR3: CASSQGGNTEAFF. In nucleotides, the CDR3 is TGTGCCAGCAGCCAGGGGGGGAACACTGAAGCTTTCTTT.

The chain links TRBV28 to TRBJ1-2; D gene ambiguous. The CDR3 is made up of 13 amino acids. The germline V and J ends were trimmed by 8 bases and 4 bases, with 14 bases remaining between them. CDR1 and CDR2 (germline): MDHEN, SYDVKM. The DNA for the CDR3 is TGTGCCAGCTTTGACGGGAGGAGCTATGGCTACACCTTC. Protein product: CASFDGRSYGYTF.

The rearrangement uses TRBV21-1 and TRBJ2-7; the D segment call TRBD1 is taken from the table without a DNA check. TRBV21-1 counts as a pseudogene. CDR3 length: 14 amino acids. DNA of the CDR3: TGTGCCACCGCCACCGGACAGGGCACCTACGAGCAGTACTTC. This encodes CATATGQGTYEQYF.

The CDR3 bases are TGTGCCTGGAGGACAGTCGACACCGGGGAGCTGTTTTTT. Translated, it gives CAWRTVDTGELFF. The chain carries TRBV30 and TRBJ2-2; D possibly corresponds to TRBD1 (5 bases). CDR3 length equals 13 residues. Germline CDR1 is GTSNPN and CDR2 is SVGIG (reference sequence). The V end lost 3 bases, the J end lost 3 bases, and 8 bases lay between the germline ends.

CDR3 sequence (DNA): TGCGCCAGCAGCCTAGGGACAGAGAATGAAAAACTGTTTTTT. This encodes CASSLGTENEKLFF. The J gene is TRBJ1-4, the V gene TRBV5-1; 7 bases line up with TRBD1. V dropped 4 bases and J dropped 5; count of bases not matched to a gene: 5. The CDR3 covers 14 residues. Germline V lookup: CDR1 SGHRS, CDR2 YFSETQ.

The chain is built from TRBV9 and TRBJ2-7, with 13 nucleotides matching TRBD2. CDR3 length equals 18 residues. Unmatched junction bases numbered 9, after V lost 3 bases and J lost 0 bases. Germline V gene data show CDR1 as SGDLS and CDR2 as YYNGEE. The CDR3 is CASSGGTSGTPSSYEQYF. CDR3 coding DNA: TGTGCCAGCAGCGGAGGGACTAGCGGGACCCCGAGCTCCTACGAGCAGTACTTC. Drawing the rest from reference TRBV9 and TRBJ2-7, the complete variable domain is DSGVTQTPKHLITATGQRVTLRCSPRSGDLSVYWYQQSLDQGLQFLIQYYNGEERAKGNILERFSAQQFPDLHSELNLSSLELGDSALYFCASSGGTSGTPSSYEQYFGPGTRLTVT.

V usage is TRBV3-1 (or the pseudogene TRBV3-2) and J usage is TRBJ1-4; possibly TRBD1 for D (6 bases). CDR3 length: 15 amino acids. Trimming took off 0 bases at V and 6 bases at J, with 11 bases between the two ends. Germline V gene lookup returns CDR1 LGHDT and CDR2 YNNKEL (reference sequence). The CDR3 bases are TGTGCCAGCAGCCAAGATAGGGACACGTATGAAAAACTGTTTTTT. Translation: CASSQDRDTYEKLFF.

This chain uses TRBV27 with TRBJ2-5, with a tentative D call TRBD1 (5 bases). The CDR3 totals 18 residues. Trimming cost V 1 base and J 1 base, with 19 bases left between them. Germline CDR1 and CDR2: MNHEY and SMNVEV (reference sequence). CDR3 nucleotides: TGTGCCAGCAGTTTATTATCGGACACCGTCTCCGTCCAAGAGACCCAGTACTTC. It yields the protein CASSLLSDTVSVQETQYF.